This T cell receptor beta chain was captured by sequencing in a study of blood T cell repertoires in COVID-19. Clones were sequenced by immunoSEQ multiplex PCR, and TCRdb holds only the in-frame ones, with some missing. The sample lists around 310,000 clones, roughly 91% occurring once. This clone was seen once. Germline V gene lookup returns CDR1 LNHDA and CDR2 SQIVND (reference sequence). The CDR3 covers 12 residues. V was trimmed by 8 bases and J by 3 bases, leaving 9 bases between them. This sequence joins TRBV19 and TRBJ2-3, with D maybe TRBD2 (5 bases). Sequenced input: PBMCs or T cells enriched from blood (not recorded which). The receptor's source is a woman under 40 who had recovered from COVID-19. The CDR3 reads CASSGRTDTQYF. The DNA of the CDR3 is TGTGCCAGTTCGGGAAGGACAGATACGCAGTATTTT.